The 3 T cell receptor beta chains below come from one sample, sequenced in a study of identifying expanded T cells in peripheral blood. The repertoire was sequenced with immunoSEQ multiplex PCR; TCRdb's copy has only in-frame clones and lacks some. The sample contains some 78,000 clones, about 83% of which appear only once. The sequencing sample was made of blood. All receptors derive from a person aged 18 to 75 in good health.

The J gene is TRBJ2-5, the V gene TRBV5-1; 7 nucleotides match TRBD2. The germline V gene encodes CDR1 SGHRS and CDR2 YFSETQ. The CDR3 has 13 amino acids. Losses at the gene ends were 6 bases for V and 5 bases for J; bases not matched to a gene: 7. The CDR3 coding sequence is TGCGCCAGCACCCCGGGGGAGGGGGAGACCCAGTACTTC. It codes for CASTPGEGETQYF.

This sequence joins TRBV30 and TRBJ1-4; D gene uncertain. The V gene's germline CDR1 is GTSNPN and CDR2 SVGIG (reference sequence). V gave up 3 bases and J gave up 0 bases, with 5 bases separating them. The CDR3 sequence is 13 residues long. The CDR3 reads CAWSGATNEKLFF. The DNA for the CDR3 is TGTGCCTGGAGCGGTGCAACTAATGAAAAACTGTTTTTT.

V gene TRBV27 combines with J gene TRBJ2-7, with 10 bases matching TRBD2. Germline trimming cut 10 bases from V and 2 bases from J; bases unmatched to any gene: 17. This CDR3 has 17 amino acids. Germline CDR1 is MNHEY and CDR2 is SMNVEV (reference sequence). The CDR3 reads CATSAGLAGERTYEQYF. The CDR3 bases are TGTGCCACCTCAGCTGGTCTAGCGGGAGAGAGGACCTACGAGCAGTACTTC.